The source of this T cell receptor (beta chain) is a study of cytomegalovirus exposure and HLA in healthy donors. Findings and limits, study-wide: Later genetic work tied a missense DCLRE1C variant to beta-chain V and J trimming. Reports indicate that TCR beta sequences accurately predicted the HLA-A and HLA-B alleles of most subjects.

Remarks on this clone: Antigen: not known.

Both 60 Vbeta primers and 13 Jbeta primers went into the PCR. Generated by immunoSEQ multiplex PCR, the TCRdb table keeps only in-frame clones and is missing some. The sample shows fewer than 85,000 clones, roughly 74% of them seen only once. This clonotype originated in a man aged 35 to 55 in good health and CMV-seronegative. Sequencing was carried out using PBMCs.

CDR3 in amino acids: CASSRTGKENTIYF. CDR3 sequence (DNA): TGTGCCAGCAGCAGGACAGGGAAAGAAAACACCATATATTTT. The rearrangement uses TRBV6-5 and TRBJ1-3; TRBD1 matches 8 bases. CDR1 and CDR2 (germline): MNHEY, SVGAGI. J lost 6 bases, V lost 6 bases, and 7 bases had no gene match. CDR3 length: 14 residues.